The 7 T cell receptor beta chains below come from one sample, sequenced in a study of blood T cell repertoires in COVID-19. Profiling relied on immunoSEQ multiplex PCR, and the TCRdb table lists in-frame clones only, not all of them. This table has 55,000 to 75,000 clones, 65% to 80% appearing once. Sequencing was carried out using peripheral blood. Source of these receptors: a man in his sixties with acute or convalescent COVID-19.

The V and J genes are TRBV24-1 and TRBJ2-2; D is perhaps TRBD1 (5 bases). Trimming took off 5 bases at V and 4 bases at J, with 10 bases between the two ends. Germline V gene data show CDR1 as KGHDR and CDR2 as SFDVKD. The length of the CDR3 is 14 residues. CDR3 sequence (DNA): TGTGCCACCAGTGTGCAGGGTGGCACCGGGGAGCTGTTTTTT. It encodes CATSVQGGTGELFF.

This clone is a singleton in its sample. This chain connects TRBV27 to TRBJ2-1; 8 positions agree with TRBD2. The CDR3 has 14 residues. The J segment lost 7 bases and the V segment lost 2 bases, leaving 4 bases of the junction unmatched. The germline CDR1 and CDR2 sequences are MNHEY and SMNVEV (reference sequence). CDR3 sequence (DNA): TGTGCCAGCAGTTTAGGCGGGGGGCTGAATGAGCAGTTCTTC. Its protein is CASSLGGGLNEQFF.

The chain joins TRBV6-2 or TRBV6-3 to TRBJ2-1; TRBD2 matches at 7 bases. The CDR3 contains 15 residues. The germline gives CDR1 MNHEY, CDR2 SVGEGT. The V and J ends lost 1 base and 4 bases, in that order; junction bases with no gene match: 4. This CDR3 reads CASSYLASGYNEQFF. The DNA of the CDR3 is TGTGCCAGCAGTTACTTGGCTAGCGGATACAATGAGCAGTTCTTC.

The CDR3 loop reads CASSHGLAGPIYEQYF. CDR3 nucleotide sequence: TGTGCCAGCAGTCATGGACTAGCGGGACCTATCTACGAGCAGTACTTC. V gene TRBV6-6 combines with J gene TRBJ2-7, with TRBD2 identical over 12 bases. CDR3 length equals 16 residues. CDR1 and CDR2 from the germline V gene are MNHNY and SVGAGI (reference sequence). V was clipped by 5 bases and J by 3 bases; unmatched bases: 8.

The chain recombines TRBV28 with TRBJ2-7; TRBD2 agrees at 9 bases. The trim removed 10 bases at V and 3 bases at J, leaving 7 bases unmatched. The CDR3 runs 13 residues. CDR1 is MDHEN and CDR2 is SYDVKM in the germline V gene. CDR3 nucleotide sequence: TGTGCCATCCAGGATAGCGGGAGCTACGAGCAGTACTTC. Translation gives CAIQDSGSYEQYF.

The gene calls are TRBV7-2 and TRBJ1-3, with D tentatively TRBD1 (6 bases). Germline V gene data show CDR1 as SGHTA and CDR2 as FQGNSA. V shed 6 bases and J shed 2 bases, with 17 bases lying between them. This CDR3 has 16 amino acids. The CDR3 DNA reads TGTGCCAGCAGTCCCCACACGACAGGAGCTGGAAACACCATATATTTT. Protein product: CASSPHTTGAGNTIYF.

This clone was picked up a small number of times. The V call is TRBV11-2, the J call TRBJ2-1, with D hard to call. The germline gives CDR1 SGHAT, CDR2 FQNNGV. Trimming stripped 3 bases from V and 8 bases from J, with 17 bases between. The CDR3 totals 15 residues. The DNA for the CDR3 is TGTGCCAGCAGCTTGCGGTCCGCTGGTTTTGATGAGCAGTTCTTC. Its translation is CASSLRSAGFDEQFF. Variable domain in full (rest from reference TRBV11-2 and TRBJ2-1): EAGVAQSPRYKIIEKRQSVAFWCNPISGHATLYWYQQILGQGPKLLIQFQNNGVVDDSQLPKDRFSAERLKGVDSTLKIQPAKLEDSAVYLCASSLRSAGFDEQFFGPGTRLTVL.